Presented here are 19 T cell receptor beta chains from one specimen sequenced in a study of preoperative IRX-2 immunotherapy in early breast cancer (dated by TCRdb to about 2019). The meaning of the sample's treatment or condition label: preoperative locoregional IRX-2 cytokine immunotherapy. Library creation used the immunoSEQ multiplex PCR assay. Not all clones reach the TCRdb copy of this immuneACCESS table, which keeps in-frame sequences only. Checked studies attribute under half of the gap to unresolved V genes and leave the rest unexplained. Across this sample there are some 99,000 clones, with more than 80% seen only once. The top ten clones comprise roughly 2% of the sample. The sequencing used tumor tissue, collected after IRX-2 immunotherapy. These receptors were taken from a human donor with breast cancer.

The rearrangement links TRBV28 to TRBJ2-2, with TRBD1 identical over 10 bases. The CDR3 sequence is 15 residues long. V dropped 6 bases and J dropped 4; count of bases not matched to a gene: 5. Germline CDR1 reads MDHEN; CDR2 reads SYDVKM. CDR3 DNA: TGTGCCAGCAGCTTCGGGACAGGGGCCACCGGGGAGCTGTTTTTT. Residues: CASSFGTGATGELFF.

The CDR3 sequence is CSVVGRQGSSYNEQFF. The CDR3 nucleotides are TGCAGCGTTGTTGGCCGACAGGGGAGCTCCTACAATGAGCAGTTCTTC. The chain couples TRBV29-1 to TRBJ2-1, with 8 bases matching TRBD1. The V gene's germline CDR1 is SQVTM and CDR2 ANQGSEA. The CDR3 sequence is 16 residues long. V lost 4 bases, J lost 0 bases, and 8 bases stayed unmatched.

The chain recombines TRBV19 with TRBJ1-4; tentative D call: TRBD1 (5 bases). The germline CDR1 and CDR2 sequences are LNHDA and SQIVND (reference sequence). The CDR3 is 14 amino acids. V lost 5 bases and J 6 bases, leaving 13 bases between the germline ends. CDR3 sequence reads: CASSRAWGDEKLFF. CDR3 DNA sequence: TGTGCCAGTAGTCGGGCCTGGGGCGATGAAAAACTGTTTTTT.

The sample holds one count of this clone. V usage is TRBV6-8 and J usage is TRBJ2-3, with 7 nucleotides matching TRBD1. This CDR3 spans 15 amino acids. The germline CDR1 and CDR2 sequences are MNHGY and SAAAGT. Germline trimming cut 5 bases from V and 2 bases from J; bases unmatched to any gene: 7. The CDR3 sequence: CASSVRDSYTDTQYF. The CDR3 DNA reads as TGTGCCAGCAGTGTACGGGACAGTTACACAGATACGCAGTATTTT.

The V and J genes are TRBV6-8 and TRBJ2-7, with 7 nucleotides matching TRBD1. There are 15 residues in the CDR3. The germline V gene has CDR1 MNHGY and CDR2 SAAAGT. Germline trimming cut 7 bases from V and 0 bases from J; bases unmatched to any gene: 9. CDR3 sequence reads: CASKRKRDSSYEQYF. Here the CDR3 DNA reads TGTGCCAGCAAACGTAAGAGGGACAGCTCCTACGAGCAGTACTTC.

This clone appeared a single time. The chain employs TRBV28 and TRBJ1-1; TRBD1 might be the D (5 bases). Germline loops: CDR1 MDHEN, CDR2 SYDVKM. Trimming took off 3 bases at V and 5 bases at J, with 13 bases between the two ends. There are 14 residues in the CDR3. The chain's CDR3 is CASSLGGTKTEAFF. The CDR3 DNA is TGTGCCAGCAGTTTGGGGGGTACAAAAACTGAAGCTTTCTTT.

Of note for this clone: Other DNA sequences from this sample encode an identical CDR3 as well. The chain combines TRBV9 with TRBJ2-7; D ambiguous. The V and J ends lost 3 bases and 3 bases respectively, with 7 bases between them. CDR1 is SGDLS and CDR2 is YYNGEE in the germline V gene. The CDR3 loop spans 12 amino acids. The CDR3 loop reads CASSGDSYEQYF. The CDR3 DNA reads TGTGCCAGCAGCGGAGATAGCTACGAGCAGTACTTC. Based on the CDR3 plus reference TRBV9 and TRBJ2-7, the full variable domain is DSGVTQTPKHLITATGQRVTLRCSPRSGDLSVYWYQQSLDQGLQFLIQYYNGEERAKGNILERFSAQQFPDLHSELNLSSLELGDSALYFCASSGDSYEQYFGPGTRLTVT.

The gene calls are TRBV2 and TRBJ2-7; D unresolved. Trimming cost V 6 bases and J 2 bases, with 14 bases left between them. Germline V CDR1 and CDR2: SNHLY, FYNNEI. The CDR3 runs to 14 residues. Written as DNA, the CDR3 is TGTGCCAGCAGGCAGGATTTCCCACCCTACGAGCAGTACTTC. It yields the protein CASRQDFPPYEQYF.

V gene TRBV5-1 combines with J gene TRBJ1-1, with D perhaps TRBD1 (5 bases). CDR3 length equals 14 residues. Germline V gene lookup returns CDR1 SGHRS and CDR2 YFSETQ. The germline V and J ends were trimmed by 5 bases and 3 bases, with 14 bases remaining between them. The CDR3 here is CASRYGAVDTEAFF. The CDR3 DNA reads as TGCGCCAGCAGGTACGGGGCGGTTGACACTGAAGCTTTCTTT.

The genes are TRBV5-1 and TRBJ2-2, with D perhaps assigned TRBD1 or TRBD2 (6 bases each). V was clipped by 4 bases and J by 2 bases, with 12 bases between them. In germline, CDR1 is SGHRS, CDR2 YFSETQ. The CDR3 is made up of 15 amino acids. Written as DNA, the CDR3 is TGCGCCAGCAGCGACACGGGGGCCAACACCGGGGAGCTGTTTTTT. Protein sequence: CASSDTGANTGELFF. The entire variable domain, with the rest obtained from reference TRBV5-1 and TRBJ2-2, is as follows: KAGVTQTPRYLIKTRGQQVTLSCSPISGHRSVSWYQQTPGQGLQFLFEYFSETQRNKGNFPGRFSGRQFSNSRSEMNVSTLELGDSALYLCASSDTGANTGELFFGEGSRLTVL.

This clone has a handful of counts. The rearrangement uses TRBV30 and TRBJ1-1; no clear D gene. The CDR3 has 16 amino acids. Trimming left V 3 bases short and J 0 bases short, with 17 bases between. From germline, CDR1 is GTSNPN and CDR2 SVGIG (reference sequence). The CDR3 spells CAWRLPGRWMNTEAFF. CDR3 DNA: TGTGCCTGGAGACTCCCGGGCCGCTGGATGAACACTGAAGCTTTCTTT.

This chain links TRBV23-1 with TRBJ2-1; 9 nucleotides agree with TRBD2. TRBV23-1 is sorted into the ORF group, with uncertain function. The CDR3 is made up of 16 amino acids. V gave up 6 bases and J gave up 4 bases; unmatched junction bases: 10. The CDR3 sequence is CASSLAGALTYNEQFF. CDR3 nucleotide sequence: TGCGCCAGCAGCTTAGCGGGGGCCCTTACTTACAATGAGCAGTTCTTC.

This clone was picked up one time. This sequence joins TRBV5-1 and TRBJ2-1, with 11 bases that match TRBD2. The CDR3 loop spans 17 amino acids. With V trimmed by 4 bases and J by 1 base, 7 bases remained unmatched. Per germline, CDR1 SGHRS and CDR2 YFSETQ. The CDR3 loop reads CASSRGTSGLSYNEQFF. As DNA, the CDR3 is TGCGCCAGCAGCCGGGGGACTAGCGGACTTTCCTACAATGAGCAGTTCTTC.

This chain joins TRBV19 and TRBJ2-5; possibly TRBD1 for D (6 bases). Trimming took 1 base from V and 1 from J, leaving 10 bases between them. Germline V lookup: CDR1 LNHDA, CDR2 SQIVND (reference sequence). The CDR3 is 15 amino acids. CDR3 DNA sequence: TGTGCCAGTAGTATAGGGGCACAGGGCCAAGAGACCCAGTACTTC. Translating gives CASSIGAQGQETQYF.

The chain is built from TRBV18 and TRBJ1-3; possible D gene TRBD1, 5 bases. The germline V gene has CDR1 KGHSH and CDR2 LQKENI. The V end lost 4 bases, the J end lost 0 bases, and 16 bases lay between the germline ends. The CDR3 totals 17 residues. The CDR3 loop is CASSLKPTESSGNTIYF. CDR3 nucleotides: TGTGCCAGCTCACTAAAACCGACAGAGAGCTCTGGAAACACCATATATTTT.

The V and J genes are TRBV28 and TRBJ2-1, with 9 bases matching TRBD1. From germline, CDR1 is MDHEN and CDR2 SYDVKM. Trimming removed 3 bases from V and 7 bases from J; junction bases left unmatched: 10. The CDR3 is 16 amino acids. CDR3 in DNA: TGTGCCAGCAGTTTCGCCGGACAGGGGTTTATTAATGAGCAGTTCTTC. Its translation: CASSFAGQGFINEQFF. Complete variable domain (other parts from reference TRBV28 and TRBJ2-1): DVKVTQSSRYLVKRTGEKVFLECVQDMDHENMFWYRQDPGLGLRLIYFSYDVKMKEKGDIPEGYSVSREKKERFSLILESASTNQTSMYLCASSFAGQGFINEQFFGPGTRLTVL.

J is TRBJ1-2 and V is TRBV19; the D gene is possibly TRBD1 (5 bases). The V gene lost 7 bases and the J gene lost 5 bases, with 17 bases spanning the gap. This CDR3 contains 14 residues. CDR1 LNHDA and CDR2 SQIVND come from the germline V gene (reference sequence). The CDR3 here is CASTSVLWGYGYTF. The CDR3, as DNA: TGTGCCAGTACCTCAGTGTTATGGGGGTATGGCTACACCTTC. Combining the CDR3 with reference TRBV19 and TRBJ1-2 gives the whole variable domain DGGITQSPKYLFRKEGQNVTLSCEQNLNHDAMYWYRQDPGQGLRLIYYSQIVNDFQKGDIAEGYSVSREKKESFPLTVTSAQKNPTAFYLCASTSVLWGYGYTFGSGTRLTVV.

The CDR3 nucleotides are TGTGCCAGTAAAGGCGCGGGAGGGGCCGGTGAGCAGTTCTTC. Translating it yields CASKGAGGAGEQFF. The chain uses TRBV19 and TRBJ2-1; 9 nucleotides align to TRBD2. Germline-derived CDR1 and CDR2 are LNHDA and SQIVND (reference sequence). V shed 7 bases and J 9 bases; nucleotides not matched to a gene: 10. The CDR3 is 14 amino acids.

On this clone: A read error may account for a junction end that differs from germline. J is TRBJ1-1 and V is TRBV18; TRBD1 agrees at 8 bases. The CDR3 sequence is 13 residues long. The germline V gene has CDR1 KGHSH and CDR2 LQKENI. The CDR3 sequence: CASSPSTGAEAFF. The CDR3 nucleotides are TGTGCCAGTTCACCCTCGACAGGGGCTGAAGCTTTCTTT.